This T cell receptor (beta chain) was identified in a study of immune cell composition in non-small cell lung cancer. Study-level points and caveats: Smoking pack-years did not significantly correlate with tumour TCR-beta clonality.

The normal lung sample lay at least 3 cm, and maximally far, from the tumour. This clone was detected once. Its antigen is unidentified. The germline V gene encodes CDR1 SGHVS and CDR2 FQNEAQ. Trimming pared 8 bases from V and 6 bases from J, leaving 20 bases between. This CDR3 contains 14 residues. Clones were read by immunoSEQ multiplex PCR, and TCRdb kept only the in-frame ones, dropping some. Of some 6,200 clones in the sample, 87% were seen once. Material: non-adjacent lung tissue. This TCR derives from a human donor with non-small cell lung cancer. V and J are TRBV7-8 and TRBJ2-7; possible D gene TRBD1, 6 bases. The CDR3 nucleotides read TGTGCCAGCGGGGCGAAACAGGGCGTGGGCGAGCAGTACTTC. Amino acids: CASGAKQGVGEQYF.